The next 32 T cell receptor beta chains were all read from a single sample in a study of blood T cell repertoires in COVID-19. TCRdb's table, derived via immunoSEQ multiplex PCR, lists solely in-frame clones and lacks some. The sample shows tens of thousands of clones, around 95% of them seen only once. Sequences were obtained from peripheral blood. All receptors derive from a human donor with active COVID-19. The donor label of this sample is uncertain.

The gene calls are TRBV28 and TRBJ1-4; weak D call: TRBD1 (6 bases). Trimming pared 1 base from V and 5 bases from J, leaving 11 bases between. The germline gives CDR1 MDHEN, CDR2 SYDVKM. This CDR3 is built from 15 residues. For the CDR3, the DNA is TGTGCCAGCAGTTTATTCGACAGGCGGAATGAAAAACTGTTTTTT. It yields the protein CASSLFDRRNEKLFF.

V and J are TRBV7-8 and TRBJ2-2, with 10 bases aligning to TRBD2. V was clipped by 1 base and J by 4 bases; unmatched bases: 9. Looked up from germline, CDR1 is SGHVS and CDR2 is FQNEAQ. CDR3 length: 18 amino acids. Written as DNA, the CDR3 is TGTGCCAGCAGCTTAGGGGTAGCGGGAGGCCAGATCACCGGGGAGCTGTTTTTT. Translation: CASSLGVAGGQITGELFF.

The genes are TRBV19 and TRBJ2-7, with TRBD1 matching over 9 bases. The CDR3 has 14 residues. From germline, CDR1 is LNHDA and CDR2 SQIVND (reference sequence). V was pared by 2 bases and J by 3 bases, with 2 bases of the junction left unmatched. As DNA, the CDR3 is TGTGCCAGTAGTATAAGGGGACAGGGCTACGAGCAGTACTTC. Translated, it gives CASSIRGQGYEQYF. Using reference TRBV19 and TRBJ2-7 for the parts outside the CDR3, the full variable domain is DGGITQSPKYLFRKEGQNVTLSCEQNLNHDAMYWYRQDPGQGLRLIYYSQIVNDFQKGDIAEGYSVSREKKESFPLTVTSAQKNPTAFYLCASSIRGQGYEQYFGPGTRLTVT.

The chain carries TRBV20-1 and TRBJ1-2; 7 bases map to TRBD1. V was pared by 7 bases and J by 8 bases, with 7 bases of the junction left unmatched. The V gene's germline CDR1 is DFQATT and CDR2 SNEGSKA (reference sequence). This CDR3 has 11 residues. The CDR3 DNA reads TGCAGTGGGGACAGCGAGGGGGGCTACACCTTC. Its translation is CSGDSEGGYTF.

This clone was detected once. This chain connects TRBV29-1 to TRBJ1-6; D may be TRBD1 (6 bases). The ends were cut back, 6 bases at V and 5 bases at J, with 23 bases in the middle. CDR3 length: 17 residues. Per the germline V gene, CDR1 is SQVTM and CDR2 is ANQGSEA. CDR3 in amino acids: CSVKIRGRAGDNSPLHF. The CDR3 DNA reads as TGCAGCGTGAAAATTAGAGGGAGGGCAGGGGATAATTCACCCCTCCACTTT.

The rearrangement links TRBV5-1 to TRBJ2-5, with TRBD2 matching 9 bases. In germline, CDR1 is SGHRS, CDR2 YFSETQ. The CDR3 contains 16 residues. V dropped 4 bases and J dropped 5; count of bases not matched to a gene: 12. This chain's CDR3 is CASSPNPAGGGETQYF. The CDR3 nucleotides read TGCGCCAGCAGCCCCAACCCAGCGGGGGGTGGGGAGACCCAGTACTTC.

The V gene is TRBV6-2 or TRBV6-3, the J gene TRBJ1-5; D remains ambiguous. Germline CDR1 reads MNHEY; CDR2 reads SVGEGT. CDR3 length equals 13 residues. V was pared by 5 bases and J by 3 bases, with 8 bases between. The CDR3, as DNA: TGTGCCAGCAGTAACAACGCCAATCAGCCCCAGCATTTT. Protein sequence: CASSNNANQPQHF.

The chain employs TRBV4-1 and TRBJ1-2, with D possibly being TRBD1 (5 bases). CDR1 MGHRA and CDR2 YSYEKL come from the germline V gene. The CDR3 extends over 14 amino acids. The germline V and J ends were trimmed by 3 bases and 1 base, with 9 bases remaining between them. CDR3 sequence (DNA): TGCGCCAGCAGCCAGCAACAGGATAACTATGGCTACACCTTC. Its protein is CASSQQQDNYGYTF.

The chain couples TRBV3-1 (or the pseudogene TRBV3-2) to TRBJ2-5; the match to TRBD1 covers 9 bases. The CDR3 runs to 15 residues. The trim removed 6 bases at V and 5 bases at J, leaving 10 bases unmatched. From germline, CDR1 is LGHDT and CDR2 YNNKEL (reference sequence). The CDR3 nucleotides read TGTGCCAGCAGGTTGACAGGGGGAGCTTATGAGACCCAGTACTTC. The encoded protein is CASRLTGGAYETQYF.

The CDR3 DNA is TGTGCCAGCAGCGTAGCGGGGGGTTCCTACAATGAGCAGTTCTTC. Translated: CASSVAGGSYNEQFF. The chain uses TRBV9 and TRBJ2-1, with TRBD2 matching 7 bases. Trimming cost V 0 bases and J 1 base; bases outside gene matches: 1. This CDR3 is built from 15 residues. Germline CDR1 and CDR2: SGDLS and YYNGEE.

The V gene is TRBV6-2 or TRBV6-3, the J gene TRBJ2-3; D is undetermined. The V end was cut by 2 bases, the J end by 0 bases, with 18 bases between. CDR3 length: 18 amino acids. The germline gives CDR1 MNHEY, CDR2 SVGEGT. This chain's CDR3 is CASSYPLPAHSSTDTQYF. The CDR3 region has the DNA TGTGCCAGCAGTTACCCTCTGCCTGCCCACAGTAGCACAGATACGCAGTATTTT.

This clone has just one count. The chain links TRBV7-2 to TRBJ2-3; 9 bases are a match to TRBD2. The germline gives CDR1 SGHTA, CDR2 FQGNSA. This CDR3 region has 17 residues. With V trimmed by 5 bases and J by 2 bases, 11 bases remained unmatched. The CDR3: CASSLSLAGAYTDTQYF. The DNA of the CDR3 is TGTGCCAGCAGCCTCTCCTTAGCGGGAGCCTACACAGATACGCAGTATTTT.

The genes are TRBV5-1 and TRBJ2-7; TRBD2 is a possible D gene (5 bases). The CDR3 loop spans 13 amino acids. V lost 4 bases and J lost 4, with 12 bases in between. Germline V gene lookup returns CDR1 SGHRS and CDR2 YFSETQ. As DNA, the CDR3 is TGCGCCAGCAGCCTACCGGGGAAATACGAGCAGTACTTC. As protein: CASSLPGKYEQYF.

The gene calls are TRBV9 and TRBJ2-2, with 8 positions matching TRBD1. The CDR3 totals 14 residues. Germline values: CDR1 SGDLS, CDR2 YYNGEE. The V segment lost 3 bases and the J segment 5 bases; nucleotides outside the gene matches: 3. The CDR3 spells CASSAYRGTGELFF. The CDR3 DNA follows: TGTGCCAGCAGCGCTTACAGGGGGACCGGGGAGCTGTTTTTT.

The V and J genes are TRBV5-8 and TRBJ2-2, with a tentative D call TRBD1 (5 bases). V lost 0 bases, J lost 2 bases, and 8 bases lay in between. This CDR3 region has 15 residues. Germline loops: CDR1 SGHTS, CDR2 YDEGEE. The CDR3 protein is CASSLGTINTGELFF. The CDR3 DNA sequence: TGTGCCAGCAGCTTGGGGACAATTAACACCGGGGAGCTGTTTTTT.

This chain connects TRBV5-1 to TRBJ2-7; TRBD2 might be the D (6 bases). CDR3 length: 15 residues. V was trimmed by 4 bases and J by 4 bases, leaving 18 bases between them. Germline-derived CDR1 and CDR2 are SGHRS and YFSETQ. Here the CDR3 DNA reads TGCGCCAGCAGCCCGGAGGGGAAAGTGGGATACGAGCAGTACTTC. As protein: CASSPEGKVGYEQYF. Using reference TRBV5-1 and TRBJ2-7 for the parts outside the CDR3, the full variable domain is KAGVTQTPRYLIKTRGQQVTLSCSPISGHRSVSWYQQTPGQGLQFLFEYFSETQRNKGNFPGRFSGRQFSNSRSEMNVSTLELGDSALYLCASSPEGKVGYEQYFGPGTRLTVT.

This chain joins TRBV2 and TRBJ2-2, with D possibly TRBD2 on 6 matching bases. Germline lookup yields CDR1 SNHLY and CDR2 FYNNEI. The CDR3 has 15 residues. V lost 6 bases to trimming and J lost 1 base, with 12 bases between them. CDR3 DNA: TGTGCCAGCAGCGAGGGGAGGAGGAACACCGGGGAGCTGTTTTTT. Translating it yields CASSEGRRNTGELFF.

The rearrangement joins TRBV2 to TRBJ1-2; 8 bases fit TRBD1. V shed 6 bases and J 4 bases; nucleotides not matched to a gene: 10. This CDR3 comprises 15 residues. CDR1 and CDR2 (germline): SNHLY, FYNNEI. The CDR3 DNA reads as TGTGCCAGCAGCCCCGACAGGGGCTCCTTCTATGGCTACACCTTC. Amino acids: CASSPDRGSFYGYTF.

The chain couples TRBV12-3 or TRBV12-4 to TRBJ2-3; 7 bases line up with TRBD2. The CDR3 loop spans 13 amino acids. The J segment lost 1 base and the V segment lost 6 bases, leaving 1 base of the junction unmatched. CDR3 bases: TGTGCCAGCAGCAGCGGGGGCACAGATACGCAGTATTTT. Residues: CASSSGGTDTQYF.

In its sample, this clone was seen once. The chain recombines TRBV11-2 with TRBJ1-1; maybe TRBD1 (5 bases). V was clipped by 7 bases and J by 11 bases, with 17 bases between them. Germline V lookup: CDR1 SGHAT, CDR2 FQNNGV. The CDR3 contains 12 residues. The CDR3 sequence is CASNQLGGTAFF. The DNA of the CDR3 is TGTGCCAGCAACCAGTTGGGGGGGACGGCTTTCTTT.

The J gene is TRBJ1-5, the V gene TRBV27; TRBD1 is a possible D gene (5 bases). Trimming removed 7 bases at V and 3 bases at J, with 16 bases between. This CDR3 is built from 15 residues. Germline loops: CDR1 MNHEY, CDR2 SMNVEV (reference sequence). The CDR3 DNA reads TGTGCCAGCATGTCTTGGGGGGAAGACAATCAGCCCCAGCATTTT. Translating gives CASMSWGEDNQPQHF.

The V and J genes are TRBV19 and TRBJ1-2; D unresolved. The V gene lost 1 base and the J gene lost 2 bases, with 5 bases spanning the gap. The CDR3 totals 13 residues. Germline CDR1 is LNHDA and CDR2 is SQIVND (reference sequence). This chain's CDR3 is CASSIARNYGYTF. For the CDR3, the DNA is TGTGCCAGTAGTATAGCCAGGAACTATGGCTACACCTTC.

The chain has TRBV18 and TRBJ2-2, with 9 bases lining up with TRBD1. Germline CDR1 KGHSH, CDR2 LQKENI. Trimming took 3 bases from V and 7 from J; bases not matched to a gene: 6. CDR3 length: 15 residues. The CDR3 region has the DNA TGTGCCAGCTCACCCGGGACAGGGATCGTCGGGGAGCTGTTTTTT. It codes for CASSPGTGIVGELFF.

The chain combines TRBV4-2 with TRBJ1-6; 7 bases fit TRBD1. The V and J ends lost 4 bases and 0 bases, in that order; junction bases with no gene match: 18. The CDR3 spans 21 residues. Germline V gene lookup returns CDR1 LGHNA and CDR2 YNFKEQ. Written as DNA, the CDR3 is TGTGCCAGCAGCCTGAGAGACAGGGTTATGCGGGGAAGCTCCTATAATTCACCCCTCCACTTT. This gives the protein CASSLRDRVMRGSSYNSPLHF.

This chain connects TRBV3-1 (or the pseudogene TRBV3-2) to TRBJ2-2; 9 positions agree with TRBD2. Per the germline V gene, CDR1 is LGHDT and CDR2 is YNNKEL (reference sequence). There are 15 residues in the CDR3. J was trimmed by 5 bases and V by 4 bases; bases with no gene match: 5. CDR3 amino acids: CASSPGLAQTGELFF. DNA for the CDR3: TGTGCCAGCAGCCCGGGACTAGCACAGACCGGGGAGCTGTTTTTT.

The rearrangement links TRBV19 to TRBJ2-1; 10 bases line up with TRBD1. The CDR3 is 14 amino acids. Germline assignment: CDR1 LNHDA and CDR2 SQIVND (reference sequence). The ends lost 5 bases at V and 7 bases at J; junction bases unmatched: 5. DNA of the CDR3: TGTGCCAGTAGTCAGGACAGGGGGGGGAATGAGCAGTTCTTC. Translated: CASSQDRGGNEQFF.

The chain recombines TRBV10-3 with TRBJ1-1; TRBD1 is a possible D gene (6 bases). Trimming took off 6 bases at V and 0 bases at J, with 11 bases between the two ends. Germline CDR1 and CDR2: ENHRY and SYGVKD. CDR3 length: 14 amino acids. CDR3 residues: CAIRPGHMNTEAFF. CDR3 bases: TGTGCCATCAGACCGGGACACATGAACACTGAAGCTTTCTTT.

This clone occurred a few times. The gene calls are TRBV24-1 and TRBJ1-2, with a weak D call TRBD1 (6 bases). Per germline, CDR1 KGHDR and CDR2 SFDVKD. There are 16 residues in the CDR3. Trimming removed 4 bases from V and 1 base from J, with 15 bases in between. CDR3 sequence: CATSEAGQTDNYGYTF. The CDR3 bases are TGTGCCACCAGTGAGGCTGGACAGACTGATAACTATGGCTACACCTTC.

The rearrangement links TRBV9 to TRBJ2-7, with 7 bases identical to TRBD1. The CDR3 is 15 amino acids. Per germline, CDR1 SGDLS and CDR2 YYNGEE. Trimming cost V 4 bases and J 0 bases; bases outside gene matches: 7. The CDR3 nucleotides are TGTGCCAGCAGCTTCCAGACAGGGATCTCCTACGAGCAGTACTTC. Protein: CASSFQTGISYEQYF.

The chain recombines TRBV7-9 with TRBJ1-4; 7 bases agree with TRBD1. Germline lookup yields CDR1 SEHNR and CDR2 FQNEAQ (reference sequence). The CDR3 has 13 amino acids. V was clipped by 10 bases and J by 6 bases; unmatched bases: 8. This CDR3 reads CAIPGTVDEKLFF. In DNA, the CDR3 is TGTGCCATCCCCGGGACAGTCGATGAAAAACTGTTTTTT.

The rearrangement joins TRBV11-2 to TRBJ2-4, with no clear D. With 5 bases removed from V and 9 bases from J, the gap between germline ends came to 17 bases. Looked up from germline, CDR1 is SGHAT and CDR2 is FQNNGV. The length of the CDR3 is 14 residues. The CDR3 sequence is CASSPSAELGIQYF. The CDR3 region has the DNA TGTGCCAGCAGCCCTTCCGCGGAATTGGGCATTCAGTACTTC.

This clone was seen a handful of times. This chain connects TRBV27 to TRBJ1-2; the match to TRBD1 covers 9 bases. Germline values: CDR1 MNHEY, CDR2 SMNVEV (reference sequence). Trimming removed 6 bases from V and 6 bases from J; junction bases left unmatched: 5. The CDR3 covers 13 residues. The CDR3 loop reads CASSRDRVDGYTF. In nucleotides, the CDR3 is TGTGCCAGCAGCCGGGACAGGGTCGATGGCTACACCTTC.